The 27 T cell receptor beta chains presented below share a single source sample, sequenced in a study of identifying expanded T cells in peripheral blood. Measured with immunoSEQ multiplex PCR; TCRdb has only the in-frame clones, and not every one. The sample consists of 100,000 to 110,000 clones, about 90% of them appearing once. Sequencing was performed on blood. The receptors were sampled from a person aged 18 to 75 in good health.

V usage is TRBV28 and J usage is TRBJ1-4; no definite D call. CDR3 length: 14 residues. The V gene lost 5 bases and the J gene lost 8 bases, with 15 bases spanning the gap. CDR1 and CDR2 from the germline V gene are MDHEN and SYDVKM. CDR3 nucleotide sequence: TGTGCCAGCAGTCTGGAGGGTTTAGGGGAAAAACTGTTTTTT. Protein: CASSLEGLGEKLFF.

The rearrangement uses TRBV30 and TRBJ1-2, with TRBD1 as a possible D gene (6 bases). The CDR3 covers 12 residues. CDR1 is GTSNPN, CDR2 SVGIG, per germline (reference sequence). The V and J ends lost 5 bases and 5 bases respectively, with 12 bases between them. CDR3: CAWGAGEYGYTF. In nucleotides, the CDR3 is TGTGCCTGGGGTGCAGGGGAGTATGGCTACACCTTC. The full variable domain, rest sourced from reference TRBV30 and TRBJ1-2, is SQTIHQWPATLVQPVGSPLSLECTVEGTSNPNLYWYRQAAGRGLQLLFYSVGIGQISSEVPQNLSASRPQDRQFILSSKKLLLSDSGFYLCAWGAGEYGYTFGSGTRLTVV.

This chain uses TRBV5-1 with TRBJ1-4, with a possible D match to TRBD1 (5 bases). The CDR3 sequence is 14 residues long. Germline lookup yields CDR1 SGHRS and CDR2 YFSETQ. Deletions cut 3 bases from V and 11 bases from J, with 17 bases between. The CDR3 coding sequence is TGCGCCAGCAGCTCCACCTACTTGACAGACAAACTGTTTTTT. Protein sequence: CASSSTYLTDKLFF.

The CDR3 DNA reads as TGTGCCAGCAGCTCCCCCTTTATTTTGACACCCGCCAGATATGGCTACACCTTC. Its protein product is CASSSPFILTPARYGYTF. This sequence joins TRBV7-9 and TRBJ1-2; the D is unclear. Trimming took off 4 bases at V and 5 bases at J, with 26 bases between the two ends. The CDR3 spans 18 residues. Germline V CDR1 and CDR2: SEHNR, FQNEAQ (reference sequence).

This chain links TRBV2 with TRBJ2-5; 7 bases fit TRBD2. Germline V gene data show CDR1 as SNHLY and CDR2 as FYNNEI. V trimming: 6 bases; J trimming: 5 bases; junction bases outside the gene matches: 12. This CDR3 contains 15 residues. For the CDR3, the DNA is TGTGCCAGCAGGTGGGACTACCGTATTGAGGAGACCCAGTACTTC. It specifies CASRWDYRIEETQYF.

This chain connects TRBV6-4 to TRBJ2-2, with D tentatively TRBD1 (5 bases). From germline, CDR1 is MRHNA and CDR2 SNTAGT. V was cut by 8 bases and J by 0 bases, with 10 bases left in between. There are 14 residues in the CDR3. CDR3 sequence: CASSTEANTGELFF. In DNA, the CDR3 is TGTGCCAGCTCGACAGAGGCGAACACCGGGGAGCTGTTTTTT.

The V and J genes are TRBV20-1 and TRBJ1-2; 7 positions agree with TRBD1. This CDR3 has 11 amino acids. Germline V gene data show CDR1 as DFQATT and CDR2 as SNEGSKA (reference sequence). The J segment lost 6 bases and the V segment lost 4 bases, leaving 2 bases of the junction unmatched. DNA of the CDR3: TGCAGTGCTAACAGGGGAGATGGCTACACCTTC. Translation: CSANRGDGYTF.

The gene calls are TRBV14 and TRBJ2-7; D is unclear. V was shortened by 1 base and J by 0 bases, with 10 bases between the two germline ends. Germline V CDR1 and CDR2: SGHDN, FVKESK. The CDR3 consists of 15 residues. CDR3 bases: TGTGCCAGCAGCCAAGTGGCAGGTAGCTCCTACGAGCAGTACTTC. This codes for CASSQVAGSSYEQYF.

The chain is built from TRBV5-1 and TRBJ2-1; D gene uncertain. The length of the CDR3 is 11 residues. V was shortened by 7 bases and J by 16 bases, with 18 bases between the two germline ends. The germline gives CDR1 SGHRS, CDR2 YFSETQ. Here the CDR3 reads CASGKEISLFF. CDR3 DNA sequence: TGCGCCAGCGGGAAAGAAATATCCCTCTTCTTC.

V usage is TRBV5-1 and J usage is TRBJ1-1; D not resolved. Germline lookup yields CDR1 SGHRS and CDR2 YFSETQ. V was cut by 3 bases and J by 5 bases, with 14 bases left in between. The CDR3 is 14 residues long. The CDR3 reads CASSYPGISTEAFF. In DNA form, the CDR3 reads TGCGCCAGCAGCTATCCAGGAATCTCTACTGAAGCTTTCTTT.

The J gene is TRBJ2-7, the V gene TRBV4-2; 10 positions agree with TRBD2. CDR3 length: 19 amino acids. The V segment lost 4 bases and the J segment 0 bases; nucleotides outside the gene matches: 15. Looked up from germline, CDR1 is LGHNA and CDR2 is YNFKEQ. In DNA, the CDR3 is TGTGCCAGCAGCCGCATAAGCGGGAGGGTCCTAGGGTCCTCCTACGAGCAGTACTTC. Its protein product is CASSRISGRVLGSSYEQYF.

This chain connects TRBV19 to TRBJ1-2; 9 nucleotides agree with TRBD1. The CDR3 is 16 residues long. Trimming removed 6 bases from V and 3 bases from J; junction bases left unmatched: 11. In germline, CDR1 is LNHDA, CDR2 SQIVND (reference sequence). The CDR3 protein is CASRGAGTGFYYGYTF. As DNA, the CDR3 is TGTGCCAGTAGGGGTGCTGGGACAGGGTTTTACTATGGCTACACCTTC.

The V call is TRBV18, the J call TRBJ1-1; D is unclear. Germline V lookup: CDR1 KGHSH, CDR2 LQKENI. CDR3 length: 14 amino acids. The ends were cut back, 6 bases at V and 3 bases at J, with 14 bases in the middle. The CDR3 DNA reads TGTGCCAGCTCTCTCACGGCCCTAGACACTGAAGCTTTCTTT. It encodes CASSLTALDTEAFF.

The gene calls are TRBV12-5 and TRBJ1-2; 9 positions match TRBD1. This CDR3 has 15 amino acids. Germline CDR1 is LGHNT and CDR2 is FRNRAP. The V segment lost 0 bases and the J segment 3 bases; nucleotides outside the gene matches: 2. CDR3 sequence (DNA): TGTGCTAGTGGTTTGGTAGACAGGGGGGACTATGGCTACACCTTC. Translating it yields CASGLVDRGDYGYTF.

The chain is built from TRBV20-1 and TRBJ1-1; D is ambiguous. Trimming removed 3 bases from V and 7 bases from J, with 9 bases in between. Germline assignment: CDR1 DFQATT and CDR2 SNEGSKA (reference sequence). The CDR3 has 11 amino acids. This chain's CDR3 is CSARVQFEAFF. DNA of the CDR3: TGCAGTGCTAGGGTCCAGTTTGAAGCTTTCTTT.

The genes are TRBV2 and TRBJ2-3; 10 nucleotides match TRBD2. V lost 4 bases, J lost 0 bases, and 7 bases stayed unmatched. The CDR3 contains 17 residues. CDR1 SNHLY and CDR2 FYNNEI come from the germline V gene. CDR3 coding DNA: TGTGCCAGCAGTGGAATTCGGACTAGCGGTAGCACAGATACGCAGTATTTT. It codes for CASSGIRTSGSTDTQYF.

The chain links TRBV7-9 to TRBJ1-4; D call uncertain. The CDR3 covers 12 residues. Trimming stripped 3 bases from V and 7 bases from J, with 6 bases between. Germline V gene data show CDR1 as SEHNR and CDR2 as FQNEAQ (reference sequence). The CDR3 loop is CASSFGGEKLFF. DNA of the CDR3: TGTGCCAGCAGCTTCGGTGGTGAAAAACTGTTTTTT.

The V and J genes are TRBV5-1 and TRBJ2-6; D remains unclear. The CDR3 is 17 residues long. The germline V gene has CDR1 SGHRS and CDR2 YFSETQ. The germline V and J ends were trimmed by 0 bases and 0 bases, with 10 bases remaining between them. The CDR3 region has the DNA TGCGCCAGCAGCTTGGACGGTGGGCTCTCTGGGGCCAACGTCCTGACTTTC. Translating it yields CASSLDGGLSGANVLTF. Full variable domain (outside the CDR3, taken from reference TRBV5-1 and TRBJ2-6): KAGVTQTPRYLIKTRGQQVTLSCSPISGHRSVSWYQQTPGQGLQFLFEYFSETQRNKGNFPGRFSGRQFSNSRSEMNVSTLELGDSALYLCASSLDGGLSGANVLTFGAGSRLTVL.

The chain is built from TRBV12-5 and TRBJ1-2; D call uncertain. Per germline, CDR1 LGHNT and CDR2 FRNRAP. The germline V and J ends were trimmed by 4 bases and 8 bases, with 11 bases remaining between them. The CDR3 length is 12 residues. The DNA of the CDR3 is TGTGCTAGTGGTTCCGATGTGGGGGGCTACACCTTC. Translating gives CASGSDVGGYTF. Full variable domain (outside the CDR3, taken from reference TRBV12-5 and TRBJ1-2): DARVTQTPRHKVTEMGQEVTMRCQPILGHNTVFWYRQTMMQGLELLAYFRNRAPLDDSGMPKDRFSAEMPDATLATLKIQPSEPRDSAVYFCASGSDVGGYTFGSGTRLTVV.

This chain joins TRBV7-8 and TRBJ2-5; TRBD2 matches at 14 bases. CDR3 size: 16 residues. Germline V gene data show CDR1 as SGHVS and CDR2 as FQNEAQ. V lost 2 bases to trimming and J lost 5 bases; unmatched junction nucleotides: 4. CDR3 sequence reads: CASSLSGLAGVETQYF. The CDR3 DNA follows: TGTGCCAGCAGCTTATCGGGACTAGCGGGAGTGGAGACCCAGTACTTC.

This chain joins TRBV7-6 and TRBJ2-5; D may be TRBD1 (6 bases). This CDR3 is built from 15 residues. Germline V gene sequence: CDR1 SGHVS, CDR2 FNYEAQ. V was pared by 1 base and J by 4 bases, with 13 bases between. CDR3 region: CASSLGPTGIETQYF. CDR3 bases: TGTGCCAGCAGCTTAGGCCCCACAGGGATAGAGACCCAGTACTTC.

The chain combines TRBV19 with TRBJ1-5; 10 nucleotides line up with TRBD1. The CDR3 spans 17 residues. Germline V gives CDR1 LNHDA, CDR2 SQIVND (reference sequence). V trimming: 6 bases; J trimming: 3 bases; junction bases outside the gene matches: 11. CDR3 DNA: TGTGCCAGTAGCATAAGTATCGGACAGGGGGACAATCAGCCCCAGCATTTT. It codes for CASSISIGQGDNQPQHF.

The chain carries TRBV19 and TRBJ2-3; D is unresolved. The germline V gene has CDR1 LNHDA and CDR2 SQIVND (reference sequence). This CDR3 contains 12 residues. V lost 4 bases, J lost 5 bases, and 7 bases lay in between. CDR3 sequence reads: CASSTQLDTQYF. CDR3 coding DNA: TGTGCCAGTAGTACACAGTTAGATACGCAGTATTTT.

The rearrangement uses TRBV7-3 and TRBJ1-5; the D gene is possibly TRBD1 (5 bases). With 5 bases removed from V and 7 bases from J, the gap between germline ends came to 21 bases. The CDR3 contains 16 residues. Germline V gene sequence: CDR1 SGHTA, CDR2 FQGTGA. The CDR3 DNA follows: TGTGCCAGCAGCCCGACCTTTATGGGGGGTGGCCAGCCCCAGCATTTT. As protein: CASSPTFMGGGQPQHF. The full variable domain, its missing parts supplied by reference TRBV7-3 and TRBJ1-5, is GAGVSQTPSNKVTEKGKYVELRCDPISGHTALYWYRQSLGQGPEFLIYFQGTGAADDSGLPNDRFFAVRPEGSVSTLKIQRTERGDSAVYLCASSPTFMGGGQPQHFGDGTRLSIL.

The V and J genes are TRBV7-7 and TRBJ2-2; TRBD2 agrees at 7 bases. CDR3 length equals 14 residues. Trimming at V came to 1 base and at J to 7 bases, leaving 3 bases not matched to a gene. Germline V gene sequence: CDR1 SSHAT, CDR2 FNYEAQ (reference sequence). The CDR3: CASSLGLASGELFF. The CDR3 nucleotides read TGTGCCAGCAGCTTAGGACTAGCAAGCGGGGAGCTGTTTTTT.

V usage is TRBV7-2 and J usage is TRBJ2-3; D is perhaps TRBD1 or TRBD2 (5 bases each). CDR1 is SGHTA and CDR2 is FQGNSA in the germline V gene. Trimming shortened V by 5 bases and J by 1 base, and 16 bases separated the two germline ends. CDR3 length: 16 amino acids. The CDR3, as DNA: TGTGCCAGCAGCCCCACGAATAGGGGAGGCACAGATACGCAGTATTTT. It encodes CASSPTNRGGTDTQYF.

By share, this clone ranks as medium-sized (0.01 to 0.1%). The CDR3, as DNA: TGTGCCAGCAGTTTAGGGACGACAGGGGACCACTACGAGCAGTACTTC. Translating gives CASSLGTTGDHYEQYF. The chain links TRBV28 to TRBJ2-7; TRBD1 matches 8 bases. Trimming removed 2 bases from V and 3 bases from J; junction bases left unmatched: 9. Germline CDR1 is MDHEN and CDR2 is SYDVKM. The CDR3 consists of 16 residues. Drawing the rest from reference TRBV28 and TRBJ2-7, the complete variable domain is DVKVTQSSRYLVKRTGEKVFLECVQDMDHENMFWYRQDPGLGLRLIYFSYDVKMKEKGDIPEGYSVSREKKERFSLILESASTNQTSMYLCASSLGTTGDHYEQYFGPGTRLTVT.